The entry below describes one T cell receptor (beta chain). As yet, its antigen is unknown. The data originate from a study of blood T cells in healthy people across ages. Whole-study context: Per two T cells, template switching captured roughly one barcoded beta molecule.

Study outcomes and limitations: Donor CMV status was unknown, possibly confounding expanded clonotype changes. Older age coincided with a roughly linear decline in TCR beta diversity per million T cells.

The use of a sample-barcoded 5' primer and a J-beta primer mix characterized a second PCR of about 6 to 11 cycles. Every sample gave at least 3 million paired-end reads containing CDR3. One entry per CDR3 protein, called by TCRdb with MiXCR from the 5' RACE reads. The sample shows over a million distinct CDR3 sequences, more than 35% of them seen only once. The receptor comes from a woman aged 60-75 years in good health. Sequenced material: blood.

CDR3 coding DNA: TGTGCCAGCAGCGCGGACAGGGGGTTACAGGGCTACACCTTC. As protein: CASSADRGLQGYTF. The chain joins TRBV5-5 to TRBJ1-2, with 10 bases that match TRBD1. The CDR3 has 14 amino acids. V shed 4 bases, J shed 8 bases, and the junction held 8 bases outside the gene matches. In germline, CDR1 is SGHKS, CDR2 YYEKEE (reference sequence).